This T cell receptor beta chain was sequenced for a study of metastatic and nonmetastatic thyroid tumors. Study overall: Malignant thyroid and benign thyroid patients provided blood and tumor or nodule tissue whose repertoires were compared.

All patients were untreated before thyroid surgery. Original analysis: A papillary thyroid cancer distant-metastasis classifier was built from CDR3 differences across clinicopathological groups. Via MiXCR, TCRdb re-called the PCR reads. In this record, the V and J calls reflect TCRdb's handling and not the investigators' own analysis. Here the sample spans about 20,000 clones, around 40% being singletons. This clone came up many times. Input material: blood. The TCR sequence derives from a male donor with papillary thyroid cancer or a benign thyroid nodule (not recorded which). Some clones in this sample may be carry-over from other donors' samples.

The CDR3 region is CASSQTAAGQGYGYTF. The DNA of the CDR3 is TGTGCCAGCAGCCAGACCGCCGCGGGACAGGGCTATGGCTACACCTTC. The V gene is TRBV4-2, the J gene TRBJ1-2; 9 nucleotides match TRBD1. CDR1 is LGHNA and CDR2 is YNFKEQ in the germline V gene. The CDR3 is made up of 16 amino acids. J gave up 4 bases and V 3 bases, and 9 bases lay outside the gene matches.